Below are 17 T cell receptor beta chains sequenced from a single sample in a study of blood T cell repertoires in COVID-19. Assay used: immunoSEQ multiplex PCR; TCRdb lists only in-frame clones, some missing. The profile shows under 300,000 clones, 88% of them singletons. The sequenced sample was PBMCs or T cells enriched from blood (not recorded which). Receptors were obtained from a woman aged 60-70 years in a cohort exposed to, infected with or recovered from COVID-19 (not recorded which).

The chain is built from TRBV6-5 and TRBJ2-7; a weak D match, TRBD1 (5 bases). The length of the CDR3 is 13 residues. The V end was cut by 7 bases, the J end by 3 bases, with 13 bases between. Germline lookup yields CDR1 MNHEY and CDR2 SVGAGI. CDR3 loop: CASNPGSGYEQYF. DNA for the CDR3: TGTGCCAGCAATCCAGGGTCTGGCTACGAGCAGTACTTC.

The chain has TRBV11-3 and TRBJ2-1, with a weak D call TRBD1 (6 bases). Germline V gene lookup returns CDR1 SGHNT and CDR2 YENEEA. V was cut by 4 bases and J by 3 bases, with 16 bases left in between. This CDR3 spans 16 amino acids. The CDR3 DNA reads as TGTGCCAGCAGCTGGTCGGGACGAGGGGGCTACAATGAGCAGTTCTTC. Protein sequence: CASSWSGRGGYNEQFF.

The chain couples TRBV6-1 to TRBJ2-7; 9 positions match TRBD1. Germline assignment: CDR1 MNHNS and CDR2 SASEGT. V gave up 2 bases and J gave up 4 bases; unmatched junction bases: 9. The CDR3 spans 16 residues. The DNA of the CDR3 is TGTGCCAGCAGTGAAAGTTCCGGGACAGGGACATACGAGCAGTACTTC. Amino acids: CASSESSGTGTYEQYF.

V and J are TRBV12-5 and TRBJ2-1; 10 nucleotides agree with TRBD2. The CDR3 sequence is 17 residues long. Per germline, CDR1 LGHNT and CDR2 FRNRAP. The V and J ends lost 1 base and 2 bases, in that order; junction bases with no gene match: 5. As DNA, the CDR3 is TGTGCTAGTGGTTTGGGTCTAGGACTAGCGGCCTACAATGAGCAGTTCTTC. Translated, it gives CASGLGLGLAAYNEQFF.

The chain links TRBV18 to TRBJ2-1, with D possibly being TRBD2 (5 bases). The CDR3 loop spans 15 amino acids. V lost 2 bases to trimming and J lost 0 bases, with 8 bases between them. Germline assignment: CDR1 KGHSH and CDR2 LQKENI. This chain's CDR3 is CASSPKRSSYNEQFF. DNA of the CDR3: TGTGCCAGCTCACCAAAGCGGTCCTCCTACAATGAGCAGTTCTTC.

The rearrangement links TRBV24-1 to TRBJ1-2, with D unclear. This CDR3 has 14 residues. V dropped 2 bases and J dropped 4 bases, with 10 bases sitting between them. CDR1 is KGHDR, CDR2 SFDVKD, per germline. The CDR3 sequence is CATSDSTQIYGYTF. CDR3 bases: TGTGCCACCAGTGATTCGACACAGATCTATGGCTACACCTTC.

The rearrangement uses TRBV7-2 and TRBJ2-5, with D possibly being TRBD2 (6 bases). The CDR3 length is 14 residues. The germline CDR1 and CDR2 sequences are SGHTA and FQGNSA. V lost 3 bases to trimming and J lost 7 bases, with 15 bases between them. The CDR3 DNA follows: TGTGCCAGCAGCTTTGGGACTGGGGGTCTGACCCAGTACTTC. This encodes CASSFGTGGLTQYF.

The rearrangement links TRBV6-2 or TRBV6-3 to TRBJ2-7, with 13 bases lining up with TRBD2. With 5 bases clipped from V and 4 bases from J, the junction kept 5 bases outside the gene matches. This CDR3 is built from 15 residues. In germline, CDR1 is MNHEY, CDR2 SVGEGT. This CDR3 is CASSPGLAGVYEQYF. The CDR3 DNA sequence: TGTGCCAGCAGTCCCGGACTAGCGGGAGTATACGAGCAGTACTTC.

This sequence joins TRBV7-9 and TRBJ2-1, with 7 bases that match TRBD2. The CDR3 is made up of 16 amino acids. V lost 5 bases, J lost 1 base, and 8 bases stayed unmatched. Germline-derived CDR1 and CDR2 are SEHNR and FQNEAQ (reference sequence). The CDR3 sequence: CASSPPGRGSYNEQFF. For the CDR3, the DNA is TGTGCCAGCAGCCCCCCTGGGAGGGGATCCTACAATGAGCAGTTCTTC.

This clone was recorded once. This sequence joins TRBV4-1 and TRBJ2-1; 8 nucleotides line up with TRBD1. This CDR3 is built from 14 residues. CDR1 is MGHRA, CDR2 YSYEKL, per germline. With 3 bases clipped from V and 7 bases from J, the junction kept 5 bases outside the gene matches. CDR3 sequence: CASSHRTGMNEQFF. CDR3 DNA: TGCGCCAGCAGCCACAGGACAGGGATGAATGAGCAGTTCTTC.

The V call is TRBV11-2, the J call TRBJ1-1; D unresolved. The CDR3 has 14 residues. The germline V and J ends were trimmed by 1 base and 5 bases, with 11 bases remaining between them. From germline, CDR1 is SGHAT and CDR2 FQNNGV. CDR3 sequence: CASSLVGRSTEAFF. CDR3 bases: TGTGCCAGCAGCTTAGTAGGTAGGAGTACTGAAGCTTTCTTT.

The V call is TRBV6-6, the J call TRBJ2-1; 8 bases are a match to TRBD1. V shed 7 bases, J shed 9 bases, and the junction held 17 bases outside the gene matches. The CDR3 runs to 16 residues. Germline loops: CDR1 MNHNY, CDR2 SVGAGI (reference sequence). CDR3 nucleotide sequence: TGTGCCAGCACCAAAGGACAGGGCGCGGGTAAGGGTGAGCAGTTCTTC. It translates to CASTKGQGAGKGEQFF.

The chain couples TRBV28 to TRBJ1-5; D gene uncertain. V lost 3 bases and J lost 0, with 18 bases in between. The CDR3 is 18 amino acids. Germline values: CDR1 MDHEN, CDR2 SYDVKM. The CDR3: CASSFRLADGISNQPQHF. The DNA of the CDR3 is TGTGCCAGCAGTTTCCGTTTAGCGGACGGCATTAGCAATCAGCCCCAGCATTTT.

This chain uses TRBV6-1 with TRBJ1-4; 9 nucleotides line up with TRBD1. The V segment lost 0 bases and the J segment 10 bases; nucleotides outside the gene matches: 6. This CDR3 is built from 15 residues. Germline V gives CDR1 MNHNS, CDR2 SASEGT. The CDR3 sequence: CASSEAGTGSRKLFF. CDR3 DNA: TGTGCCAGCAGTGAAGCGGGGACAGGGTCGCGAAAACTGTTTTTT.

The chain couples TRBV7-2 to TRBJ2-1; tentative D call: TRBD2 (6 bases). The CDR3 sequence is 14 residues long. CDR1 is SGHTA and CDR2 is FQGNSA in the germline V gene. Trimming cost V 7 bases and J 6 bases, with 16 bases left between them. Here the CDR3 DNA reads TGTGCCAGCAAATGGGCGGGATATCGCAATGAGCAGTTCTTC. This encodes CASKWAGYRNEQFF.

In its sample, this clone was seen once. This chain links TRBV6-5 with TRBJ2-1; D gene uncertain. Germline V lookup: CDR1 MNHEY, CDR2 SVGAGI. V gave up 0 bases and J gave up 5 bases, with 5 bases separating them. This CDR3 is 13 amino acids long. The CDR3 here is CASSYSRNNEQFF. The CDR3 region has the DNA TGTGCCAGCAGTTACTCGAGGAACAATGAGCAGTTCTTC.

This chain connects TRBV28 to TRBJ1-1; D is perhaps TRBD1 (5 bases). CDR3 length: 14 amino acids. From germline, CDR1 is MDHEN and CDR2 SYDVKM. V was trimmed by 6 bases and J by 1 base, leaving 12 bases between them. The CDR3 bases are TGTGCCAGCAGATATGGACATCCGAACACTGAAGCTTTCTTT. The encoded protein is CASRYGHPNTEAFF.